A selection of T cell receptor beta chains follows, all from one sample in a study of control samples from healthy donors and cancer patients. Only in-frame clones appear in the TCRdb table, and some are missing; sequencing was by immunoSEQ multiplex PCR. This sample has 150,000 or so clones; roughly 93% occur once, and the top ten carry 5.8%. Sample: blood. These TCRs come from a man in his late teens or twenties in good health. CDR3s include the opening cysteine and the closing phenylalanine or tryptophan. The order of the fields is D gene, V gene, clone size, J gene, CDR3 protein, CDR3 DNA. D genes are given only for firm matches. Clone sizes are given selectively: once, few, many, or a class where the clone is expanded.

>-|TRBV30|-|TRBJ2-3
CAWRQVTQYF
TGTGCCTGGAGACAGGTTACGCAGTATTTT
>-|TRBV7-6|-|TRBJ1-1
CASSPVGSSAFF
TGTGCCAGCAGCCCCGTCGGATCGTCGGCTTTCTTT
>-|TRBV6-5|-|TRBJ1-1
CASRPFGANTEAFF
TGTGCCAGCAGACCCTTCGGGGCGAACACTGAAGCTTTCTTT
>-|TRBV7-7|-|TRBJ2-7
CASSLGPSYEQYF
TGTGCTAGCAGCTTAGGACCGTCCTACGAGCAGTACTTC
>-|TRBV10-2|once|TRBJ2-7
CASLGALNEQYF
TGCGCCAGCTTGGGAGCTCTCAACGAGCAGTACTTC
>TRBD1|TRBV11-2|once|TRBJ2-1
CASSYNRGRNEQFF
TGTGCCAGCAGCTATAACAGGGGGCGCAATGAGCAGTTCTTC
>TRBD1|TRBV19|-|TRBJ1-1
CASSRGGGISGTEAFF
TGTGCCAGTAGTAGAGGGGGCGGAATTTCGGGCACTGAAGCTTTCTTT
>-|TRBV28|-|TRBJ2-7
CASSLRPHSYEQYF
TGTGCCAGCAGTTTACGGCCACACTCCTACGAGCAGTACTTC
>TRBD1|TRBV5-8|once|TRBJ2-7
CASSLGQGYAEQYF
TGTGCCAGCAGCTTGGGACAGGGATATGCCGAGCAGTACTTC
>-|TRBV24-1|-|TRBJ2-5
CATSDRRETQYF
TGTGCCACCAGTGATAGGCGGGAGACCCAGTACTTC
>TRBD1|TRBV6-1|-|TRBJ1-2
CASSDRGRNYGYTF
TGTGCCAGCAGTGACAGGGGGCGAAACTATGGCTACACCTTC
>-|TRBV11-2|-|TRBJ1-1
CASSSGELGAFF
TGTGCCAGCAGCTCGGGGGAGCTGGGAGCTTTCTTT
>-|TRBV9|-|TRBJ1-2
CASSVDTGSYGYTF
TGTGCCAGCAGCGTAGACACAGGGTCCTATGGCTACACCTTC
>TRBD1|TRBV18|-|TRBJ1-2
CASSPSRVNYKGATYGYTF
TGTGCCAGCTCACCATCGAGGGTCAACTACAAGGGGGCGACCTATGGCTACACCTTC
>-|TRBV19|-|TRBJ1-1
CASSEDRYNTEAFF
TGTGCCAGTAGTGAGGACAGATACAACACTGAAGCTTTCTTT
>-|TRBV2|-|TRBJ2-7
CASSGTATVYEQYF
TGTGCCAGCAGTGGTACGGCAACCGTCTACGAGCAGTACTTC
>-|TRBV6-5|-|TRBJ1-1
CATRIGATEAFF
TGTGCCACCCGGATAGGGGCCACTGAAGCTTTCTTT
>TRBD2|TRBV13|few|TRBJ2-7
CASSFTSGAHEQYF
TGTGCCAGCAGTTTTACTAGCGGGGCCCACGAGCAGTACTTC